This T cell receptor (beta chain) emerged from a study of cytomegalovirus exposure and HLA in healthy donors. This clone was counted between two and nine times. Its antigen is unknown. Looked up from germline, CDR1 is SGHKS and CDR2 is YYEKEE (reference sequence). This CDR3 is 15 amino acids long. The V gene end was trimmed by 3 bases and the J gene end by 6 bases; junction bases not matched to a gene: 3. With 60 Vbeta and 13 Jbeta primers, the PCR was carried out. Clones were sequenced by immunoSEQ multiplex PCR, and TCRdb holds only the in-frame ones, with some missing. The repertoire holds fewer than 200,000 clones, roughly 77% seen once, with around 3% in the top ten. Study-level findings and limits: It was reported that TCR beta sequences correctly inferred the HLA-A and HLA-B alleles for most subjects. Analysis performed later found more than 15,000 TCR beta sequences associated with HLA alleles at 0.05 false discovery rate.

The sample was PBMCs. The origin of this receptor is a woman in her 40s in good health and CMV-seropositive. This chain uses TRBV5-5 with TRBJ2-1, with 13 bases that match TRBD2. The CDR3 is CASSWGLAGINEQFF. The CDR3 bases are TGTGCCAGCAGCTGGGGACTAGCGGGGATCAATGAGCAGTTCTTC.